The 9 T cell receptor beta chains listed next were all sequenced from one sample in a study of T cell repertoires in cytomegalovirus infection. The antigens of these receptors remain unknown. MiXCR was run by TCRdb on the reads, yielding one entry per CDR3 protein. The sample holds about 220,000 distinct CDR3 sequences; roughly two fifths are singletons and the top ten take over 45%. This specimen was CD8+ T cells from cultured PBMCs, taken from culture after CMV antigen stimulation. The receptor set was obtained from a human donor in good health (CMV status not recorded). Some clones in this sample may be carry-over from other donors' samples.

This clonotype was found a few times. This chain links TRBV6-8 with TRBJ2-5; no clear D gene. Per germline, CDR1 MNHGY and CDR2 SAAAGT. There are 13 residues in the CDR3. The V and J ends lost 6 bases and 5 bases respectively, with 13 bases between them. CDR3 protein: CASSHAVLETQYF. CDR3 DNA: TGTGCCAGCAGCCATGCCGTACTGGAGACCCAGTACTTC.

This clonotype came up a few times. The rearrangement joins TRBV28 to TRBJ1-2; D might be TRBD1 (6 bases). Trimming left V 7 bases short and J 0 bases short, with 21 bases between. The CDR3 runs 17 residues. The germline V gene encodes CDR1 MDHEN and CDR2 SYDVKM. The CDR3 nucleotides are TGTGCCAGCATCAGTCGGGTGAGGCAGGGGTCTAACTATGGCTACACCTTC. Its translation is CASISRVRQGSNYGYTF.

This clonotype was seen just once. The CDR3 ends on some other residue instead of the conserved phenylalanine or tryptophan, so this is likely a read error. The CDR3 nucleotides read TGTGCCAGCAGCTTGTACCGGGACAGGGACTACGAGCAGTACTTA. Its translation is CASSLYRDRDYEQYL. This chain joins TRBV5-4 and TRBJ2-7; 9 nucleotides align to TRBD1. V shed 1 base and J 3 bases; nucleotides not matched to a gene: 5. Germline CDR1 and CDR2: SGHNT and YYREEE (reference sequence). The CDR3 is made up of 15 amino acids.

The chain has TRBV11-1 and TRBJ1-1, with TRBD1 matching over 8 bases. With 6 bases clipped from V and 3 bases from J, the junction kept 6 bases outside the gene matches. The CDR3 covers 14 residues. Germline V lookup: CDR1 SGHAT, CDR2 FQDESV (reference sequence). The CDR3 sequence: CASRSTTGDTEAFF. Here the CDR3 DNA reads TGTGCCAGCAGGTCAACGACAGGGGACACTGAAGCTTTCTTT.

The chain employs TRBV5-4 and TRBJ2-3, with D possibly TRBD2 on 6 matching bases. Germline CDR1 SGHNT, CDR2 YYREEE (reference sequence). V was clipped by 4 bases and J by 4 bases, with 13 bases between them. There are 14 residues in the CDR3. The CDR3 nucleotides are TGTGCCAGCAGCCGTCGGAGGGGAGCAGATACGCAGTATTTT. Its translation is CASSRRRGADTQYF.

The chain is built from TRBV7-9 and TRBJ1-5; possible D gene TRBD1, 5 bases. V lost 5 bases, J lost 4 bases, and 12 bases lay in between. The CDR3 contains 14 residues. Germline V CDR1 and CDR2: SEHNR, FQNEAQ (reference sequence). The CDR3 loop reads CASSPGTPNQPQHF. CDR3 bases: TGTGCCAGCAGCCCGGGGACTCCTAATCAGCCCCAGCATTTT.

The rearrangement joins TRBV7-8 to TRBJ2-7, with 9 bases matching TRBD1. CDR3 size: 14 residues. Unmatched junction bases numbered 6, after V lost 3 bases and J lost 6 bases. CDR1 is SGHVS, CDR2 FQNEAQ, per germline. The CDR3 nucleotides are TGTGCCAGCAGCTTGCGGACAGGGGAGGCCGAGCAGTACTTC. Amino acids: CASSLRTGEAEQYF.

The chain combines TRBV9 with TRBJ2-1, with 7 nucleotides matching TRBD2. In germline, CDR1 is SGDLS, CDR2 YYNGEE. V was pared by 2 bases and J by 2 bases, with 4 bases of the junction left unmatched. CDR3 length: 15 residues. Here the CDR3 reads CASSVTREAYNEQFF. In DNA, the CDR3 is TGTGCCAGCAGCGTTACACGGGAGGCCTACAATGAGCAGTTCTTC.

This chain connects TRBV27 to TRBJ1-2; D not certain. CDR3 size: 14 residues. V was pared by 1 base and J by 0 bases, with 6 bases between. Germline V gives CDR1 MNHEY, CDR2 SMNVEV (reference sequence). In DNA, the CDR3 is TGTGCCAGCAGTTTATTCCCTGCTAACTATGGCTACACCTTC. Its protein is CASSLFPANYGYTF.